These T cell receptor beta chains were read from a single sample in a study of PD-1 blockade in classical Hodgkin lymphoma. Measured with immunoSEQ multiplex PCR; TCRdb has only the in-frame clones, and not every one. The top ten clones hold 3% to 5% of a sample with under 20,000 clones, around 90% of them seen once. Sequencing was carried out using peripheral blood mononuclear cells (PBMCs). The receptors were sampled from a human donor with classical Hodgkin lymphoma. Each CDR3 is given with its conserved first and last residue. Fields, in order: clone size, J gene, D gene, V gene, CDR3 DNA, CDR3 protein. A D gene is named only where the DNA matches it firmly. A clone size is listed for some rows: how often the clone was seen (once, few, many), or a class if it is expanded.

>once|TRBJ1-5|.|TRBV28
TGTGCCAGCAGCTCCCCTGGGTCGGGCAATCAGCCCCAGCATTTT
CASSSPGSGNQPQHF
>.|TRBJ1-1|.|TRBV7-7
TGTGCCAGCAGCCCCTATGATGGGACACCGAACACTGAAGCTTTCTTT
CASSPYDGTPNTEAFF
>.|TRBJ1-1|.|TRBV7-2
TGTGCCAGCAGCTCGATAACAGGGAACACTGAAGCTTTCTTT
CASSSITGNTEAFF
>.|TRBJ1-1|.|TRBV14
TGTGCCAGCAGCCCTCGTACAGGGACGAACACTGAAGCTTTCTTT
CASSPRTGTNTEAFF
>.|TRBJ1-1|.|TRBV15
TGTGCCACCAGCAGAGATGGGGGGACCAACACTGAAGCTTTCTTT
CATSRDGGTNTEAFF
>.|TRBJ2-7|.|TRBV7-2
TGTGCCAGCAGCTTAATGCAGGGTCTCTACGAGCAGTACTTC
CASSLMQGLYEQYF
>.|TRBJ1-4|.|TRBV18
TGTGCCAGCTCACCATCGGGGGGAGAAGAAAAACTGTTTTTT
CASSPSGGEEKLFF
>.|TRBJ2-3|TRBD1|TRBV5-1
TGCGCCAGCAGCTCCCGCGAGGGGGCAGTTAAGTTCGGGGATACGCAGTATTTT
CASSSREGAVKFGDTQYF
>few|TRBJ2-3|.|TRBV5-1
TGCGCCAGCAGCTCCCCTAGCACAGATACGCAGTATTTT
CASSSPSTDTQYF
>.|TRBJ2-1|.|TRBV10-3
TGTGCCATCAGGACAGGACAAGACAATGAGCAGTTCTTC
CAIRTGQDNEQFF
>.|TRBJ2-7|.|TRBV5-1
TGCGCCAGCAGCTTGGGAAACCCCAGGGACTACGAGCAGTACTTC
CASSLGNPRDYEQYF
>.|TRBJ2-2|.|TRBV9
TGTGCCAGCAGCTCCACCGGGGAGCTGTTTTTT
CASSSTGELFF
>.|TRBJ1-4|TRBD1|TRBV19
TGTGCCAGTAGTATAGGCACAGGGGCAACTAATGAAAAACTGTTTTTT
CASSIGTGATNEKLFF
>.|TRBJ1-2|.|TRBV5-4
TGTGCCAGCACCAACTACAGGGATGGCTACACCTTC
CASTNYRDGYTF
>.|TRBJ2-1|TRBD2|TRBV11-3
TGTGCCAGCAGCCCGGGGACTAGCGCGAACAATGAGCAGTTCTTC
CASSPGTSANNEQFF
>.|TRBJ2-3|TRBD2|TRBV7-8
TGTGCCAGCAGCTTAGTGTTGTCGGCGGGAGTTGACACAGATACGCAGTATTTT
CASSLVLSAGVDTDTQYF
>.|TRBJ2-3|.|TRBV6-6
TGTGCCAGCAGAGCGCTAGCGACTAGCACAGATACGCAGTATTTT
CASRALATSTDTQYF
>few|TRBJ2-3|.|TRBV10-3
TGTGCCATCAGTGAAGACAGCCCTAGCACAGATACGCAGTATTTT
CAISEDSPSTDTQYF
>.|TRBJ2-7|TRBD2|TRBV30
TGTGCCGGGGATGCGGGAGGCTACGAGCAGTACTTC
CAGDAGGYEQYF
>.|TRBJ2-7|TRBD2|TRBV11-2
TGTGCCAGCAGCGACGATGGTAGCGGGAGAATATACGAGCAGTACTTC
CASSDDGSGRIYEQYF
>.|TRBJ1-2|.|TRBV6-5
TGTGCCAGCAGTCCTACTCGCGGGGGCTACACCTTC
CASSPTRGGYTF
>.|TRBJ1-2|TRBD1|TRBV19
TGTGCCACAAGGGACAGGGGTAGCTACTATGGCTACACCTTC
CATRDRGSYYGYTF
>.|TRBJ1-5|.|TRBV5-1
TGCGCCAGCTGGTCGGGGCAGGCTCATCAGCCCCAGCATTTT
CASWSGQAHQPQHF
>.|TRBJ2-7|TRBD1|TRBV7-2
TGTGCCAGCAGCCACCGGACAGGAACCTACGAGCAGTACTTC
CASSHRTGTYEQYF
>.|TRBJ2-5|.|TRBV29-1
TGCAGCGTTGACGGCTGGCGGCAAGAGACCCAGTACTTC
CSVDGWRQETQYF
>.|TRBJ1-1|.|TRBV6-5
TGTGCCAGCCGGGAAACCCTGCGGAACACTGAAGCTTTCTTT
CASRETLRNTEAFF
>.|TRBJ1-1|.|TRBV28
TGTGCCAGCAGTTTTTTCCCCATAACGACAGATGGTTCTACTGAAGCTTTCTTT
CASSFFPITTDGSTEAFF
>.|TRBJ1-2|.|TRBV15
TGTGCCACCAGCAGAGATGGGGGGGCTCTCTATGGCTACACCTTC
CATSRDGGALYGYTF
>.|TRBJ1-1|.|TRBV28
TGTGCCAGCAGTTTACACGGTCCCGACACTGAAGCTTTCTTT
CASSLHGPDTEAFF
>.|TRBJ2-1|.|TRBV28
TGTGCCAGCAGTTTTTTAAGACAGGCAAACAATGAGCAGTTCTTC
CASSFLRQANNEQFF
>.|TRBJ2-7|TRBD2|TRBV19
TGTGCTTCCGGCGGGGGGCGCGAGCAGTACTTC
CASGGGREQYF
>.|TRBJ1-5|TRBD1|TRBV27
TGTGCCAGCAGTTTATGGTCGACAGGGGGTAAGCCCCAGCATTTT
CASSLWSTGGKPQHF
>.|TRBJ2-1|TRBD1|TRBV7-9
TGTGCCAGCAGCTTAGCAAACAGGGGCACCTACAATGAGCAGTTCTTC
CASSLANRGTYNEQFF
>.|TRBJ1-5|TRBD1|TRBV30
TGTGCCTGGAACAACAGGGGGGGTCAGCCCCAGCATTTT
CAWNNRGGQPQHF
>.|TRBJ2-1|.|TRBV11-2
TGTGCCAGCAGCTTAGCCAGAAACAGCGGGAAGGGGGGGTTCTTC
CASSLARNSGKGGFF
>.|TRBJ2-2|TRBD2|TRBV4-2
TGTGCCAGCAGCTTACTAGCGGCCGGGGAGCTGTTTTTT
CASSLLAAGELFF
>.|TRBJ1-5|.|TRBV28
TGTGCCAGCAGTTTATCCCCTTTTGGGGGCAACAATCAGCCCCAGCATTTT
CASSLSPFGGNNQPQHF
>.|TRBJ2-5|.|TRBV5-1
TGCGCCAGCAGCTTGGGTTACGGGGGCGCGGAGACCCAGTACTTC
CASSLGYGGAETQYF
>.|TRBJ2-7|TRBD2|TRBV18
TGTGCCAGCTCACCTATAAAAAGGACTAGCGGGAGGGTTGAGCAGTACTTC
CASSPIKRTSGRVEQYF
>.|TRBJ2-7|TRBD2|TRBV7-2
TGTGCCGGCAGCGTCCAGCGGGAGAACTACGAGCAGTACTTC
CAGSVQRENYEQYF
>.|TRBJ1-4|.|TRBV5-4
TGTGCCAGCAGCCTGGATGAATTGCTGAAGGAAAAACTGTTTTTT
CASSLDELLKEKLFF
>.|TRBJ2-7|.|TRBV7-2
TGTGCCAGCAGCTCGCGGTCGGGAGATCAAGCCTACGAGCAGTACTTC
CASSSRSGDQAYEQYF
>.|TRBJ1-1|.|TRBV5-1
TGCGCCAGCAGCTTGGGGTACAGGGCTCTTGAAGCTTTCTTT
CASSLGYRALEAFF
>.|TRBJ2-5|TRBD1|TRBV27
TGTGCCAGCAGTTTACTTACAGGGGGCAGAGAGACCCAGTACTTC
CASSLLTGGRETQYF
>once|TRBJ1-1|.|TRBV30
TGTGCCGGGACGCGTCCGAACACTGAAGCTTTCTTT
CAGTRPNTEAFF
>.|TRBJ2-5|.|TRBV28
TGTGCCAGCAGTTTTCAGGGGGAGACCCAGTACTTC
CASSFQGETQYF
>.|TRBJ2-5|TRBD2|TRBV9
TGTGCCAGCAGCGGAGGACTAGCGGAAGAGACCCAGTACTTC
CASSGGLAEETQYF
>few|TRBJ2-7|.|TRBV2
TGTGCCAGCAGGACAGACAGGTGGGGCGAGCAGTACTTC
CASRTDRWGEQYF
>.|TRBJ2-2|TRBD1|TRBV7-2
TGTGCCAGCAGCTTAGCGAACAGGGGCGGGGAGCTGTTTTTT
CASSLANRGGELFF
>.|TRBJ2-2|TRBD1|TRBV7-9
TGTGCCAGCAGCTTACCACAGGGGACCGGGGAGCTGTTTTTT
CASSLPQGTGELFF
>.|TRBJ2-5|.|TRBV7-2
TGTGCCAGCAGTCGGGAGTTGTATGAGACCCAGTACTTC
CASSRELYETQYF
>.|TRBJ2-1|TRBD1|TRBV15
TGTGCCACCAGCAGAGAAACAGGGGCTGAGCAGTTCTTC
CATSRETGAEQFF
>medium-sized|TRBJ2-3|.|TRBV12-2
TGTGCAAGTCGCTCCCGGGACAGATTCACAGATACGCAGTATTTT
CASRSRDRFTDTQYF
>.|TRBJ1-1|TRBD1|TRBV28
TGTGCCAGCCATACCGGGACAGTGAACACTGAAGCTTTCTTT
CASHTGTVNTEAFF
>.|TRBJ2-5|TRBD1|TRBV27
TGTGCCAGCCGAGACAGGGGGCGAGAGACCCAGTACTTC
CASRDRGRETQYF
>.|TRBJ1-5|.|TRBV18
TGTGCCAGCTCACCAGTACAGGAGGGTCAGCCCCAGCATTTT
CASSPVQEGQPQHF
>.|TRBJ2-5|TRBD2|TRBV28
TGTGCCAGCAGCCTTAGCGGGAGGGCATGGTGGGAGACCCAGTACTTC
CASSLSGRAWWETQYF